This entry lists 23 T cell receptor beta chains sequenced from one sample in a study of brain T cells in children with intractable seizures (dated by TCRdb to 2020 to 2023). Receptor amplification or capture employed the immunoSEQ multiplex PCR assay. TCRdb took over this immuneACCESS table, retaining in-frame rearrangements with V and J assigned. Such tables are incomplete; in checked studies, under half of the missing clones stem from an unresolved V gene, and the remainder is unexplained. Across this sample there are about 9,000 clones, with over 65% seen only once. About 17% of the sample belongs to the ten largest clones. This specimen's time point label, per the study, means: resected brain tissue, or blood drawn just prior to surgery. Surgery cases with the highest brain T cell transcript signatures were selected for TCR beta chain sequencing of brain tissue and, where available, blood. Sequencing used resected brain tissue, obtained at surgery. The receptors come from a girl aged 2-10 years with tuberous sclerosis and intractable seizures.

The CDR3 region is CSASDSSYNEQFF. The CDR3 nucleotides read TGCAGTGCTAGTGACAGTTCCTACAATGAGCAGTTCTTC. V usage is TRBV20-1 and J usage is TRBJ2-1, with D possibly matching TRBD1 (5 bases). V dropped 3 bases and J dropped 1 base, with 7 bases sitting between them. Germline V lookup: CDR1 DFQATT, CDR2 SNEGSKA (reference sequence). This CDR3 contains 13 residues.

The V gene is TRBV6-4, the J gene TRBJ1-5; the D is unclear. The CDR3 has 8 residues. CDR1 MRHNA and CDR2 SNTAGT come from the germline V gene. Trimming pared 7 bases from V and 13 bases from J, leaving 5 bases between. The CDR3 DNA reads TGTGCCAGCAATGATCAGCATTTT. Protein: CASNDQHF.

The CDR3 nucleotides read TGTGCCAGCAGCACCCGGGACAGACCCTACGAGCAGTACTTC. This sequence encodes CASSTRDRPYEQYF. J is TRBJ2-7 and V is TRBV5-8, with 7 nucleotides matching TRBD1. The junction had 6 bases not matched to a gene; V was cut back by 4 bases and J by 2 bases. Germline V lookup: CDR1 SGHTS, CDR2 YDEGEE. This CDR3 spans 14 amino acids.

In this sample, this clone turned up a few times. The CDR3 is CASGAHPQETQYF. The CDR3 nucleotides are TGTGCCAGCGGCGCGCACCCTCAAGAGACCCAGTACTTC. The chain combines TRBV28 with TRBJ2-5; D is undetermined. Trimming shortened V by 8 bases and J by 2 bases, and 12 bases separated the two germline ends. In germline, CDR1 is MDHEN, CDR2 SYDVKM. The CDR3 length is 13 residues.

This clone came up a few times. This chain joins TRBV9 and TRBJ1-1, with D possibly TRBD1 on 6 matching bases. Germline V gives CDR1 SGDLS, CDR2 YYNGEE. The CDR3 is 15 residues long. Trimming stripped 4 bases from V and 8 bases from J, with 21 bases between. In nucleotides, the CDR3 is TGTGCCAGCAGCCCCCGGAGGACAGCCGATAACGAAGCTTTCTTT. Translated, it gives CASSPRRTADNEAFF. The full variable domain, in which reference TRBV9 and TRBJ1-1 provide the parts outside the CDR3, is DSGVTQTPKHLITATGQRVTLRCSPRSGDLSVYWYQQSLDQGLQFLIQYYNGEERAKGNILERFSAQQFPDLHSELNLSSLELGDSALYFCASSPRRTADNEAFFGQGTRLTVV.

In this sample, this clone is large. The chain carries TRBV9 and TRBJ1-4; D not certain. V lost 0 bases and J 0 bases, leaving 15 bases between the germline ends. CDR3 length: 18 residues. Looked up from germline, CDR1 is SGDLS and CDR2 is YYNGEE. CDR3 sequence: CASSVDPVRDPTNEKLFF. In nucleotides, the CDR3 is TGTGCCAGCAGCGTAGATCCCGTTAGAGATCCAACTAATGAAAAACTGTTTTTT.

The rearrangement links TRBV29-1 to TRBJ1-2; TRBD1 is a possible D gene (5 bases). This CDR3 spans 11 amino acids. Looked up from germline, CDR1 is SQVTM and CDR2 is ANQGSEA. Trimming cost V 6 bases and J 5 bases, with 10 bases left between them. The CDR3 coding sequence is TGCAGCGTACTACAGGCGTATGGCTACACCTTC. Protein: CSVLQAYGYTF.

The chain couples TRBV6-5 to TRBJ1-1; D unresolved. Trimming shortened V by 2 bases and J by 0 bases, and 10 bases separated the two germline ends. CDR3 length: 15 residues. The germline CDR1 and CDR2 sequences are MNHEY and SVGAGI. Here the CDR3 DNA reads TGTGCCAGCAGTTACCGGACGGTCATGAACACTGAAGCTTTCTTT. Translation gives CASSYRTVMNTEAFF.

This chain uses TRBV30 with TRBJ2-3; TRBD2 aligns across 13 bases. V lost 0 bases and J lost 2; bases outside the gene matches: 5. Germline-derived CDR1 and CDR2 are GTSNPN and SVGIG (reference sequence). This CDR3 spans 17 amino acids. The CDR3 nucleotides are TGTGCCTGGAGTGTAGCGGGACTAGCGGGAAACACAGATACGCAGTATTTT. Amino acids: CAWSVAGLAGNTDTQYF.

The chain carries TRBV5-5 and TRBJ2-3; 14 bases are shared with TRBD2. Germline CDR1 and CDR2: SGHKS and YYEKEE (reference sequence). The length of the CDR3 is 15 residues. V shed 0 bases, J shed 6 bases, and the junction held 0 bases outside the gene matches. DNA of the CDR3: TGTGCCAGCAGCTTGGGGACTAGCGGGGGGGATACGCAGTATTTT. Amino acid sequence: CASSLGTSGGDTQYF.

CDR3 loop: CAIGVLAGGSYEQYV. Written as DNA, the CDR3 is TGTGCCATCGGGGTACTAGCGGGGGGCTCCTACGAGCAGTACGTC. This sequence joins TRBV10-3 and TRBJ2-7; 12 positions agree with TRBD2. The CDR3 has 15 residues. CDR1 and CDR2 (germline): ENHRY, SYGVKD. J was trimmed by 0 bases and V by 8 bases; bases with no gene match: 5.

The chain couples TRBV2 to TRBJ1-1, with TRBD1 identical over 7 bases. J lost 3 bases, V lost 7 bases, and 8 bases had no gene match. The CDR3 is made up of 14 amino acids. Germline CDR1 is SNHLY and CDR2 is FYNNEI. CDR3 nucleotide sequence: TGTGCCAGCACCAGGACAGGAGAGTACACTGAAGCTTTCTTT. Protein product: CASTRTGEYTEAFF.

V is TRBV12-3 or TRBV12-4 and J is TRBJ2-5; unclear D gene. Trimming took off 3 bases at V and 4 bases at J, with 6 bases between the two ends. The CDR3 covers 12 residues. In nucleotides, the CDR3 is TGTGCCAGCAGTTTTACGGTAGAGACCCAGTACTTC. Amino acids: CASSFTVETQYF.

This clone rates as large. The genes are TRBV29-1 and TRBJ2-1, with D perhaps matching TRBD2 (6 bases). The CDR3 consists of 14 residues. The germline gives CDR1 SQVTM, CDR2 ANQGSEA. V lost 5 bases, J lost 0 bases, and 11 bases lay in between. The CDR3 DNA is TGCAGCGTTTCCCCGACTAGCTCCTACAATGAGCAGTTCTTC. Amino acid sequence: CSVSPTSSYNEQFF.

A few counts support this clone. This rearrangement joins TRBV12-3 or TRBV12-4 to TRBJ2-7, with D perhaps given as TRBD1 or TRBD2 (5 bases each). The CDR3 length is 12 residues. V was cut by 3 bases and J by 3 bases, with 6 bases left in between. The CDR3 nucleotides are TGTGCCAGCAGTTTGAGGGGCTACGAGCAGTACTTC. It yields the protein CASSLRGYEQYF.

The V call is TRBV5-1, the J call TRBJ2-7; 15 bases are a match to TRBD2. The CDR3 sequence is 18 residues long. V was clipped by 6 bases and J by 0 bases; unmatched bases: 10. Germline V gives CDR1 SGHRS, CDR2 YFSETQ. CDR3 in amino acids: CASNPGTSGGSFSYEQYF. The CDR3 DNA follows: TGCGCCAGCAACCCCGGGACTAGCGGGGGGTCCTTCTCCTACGAGCAGTACTTC.

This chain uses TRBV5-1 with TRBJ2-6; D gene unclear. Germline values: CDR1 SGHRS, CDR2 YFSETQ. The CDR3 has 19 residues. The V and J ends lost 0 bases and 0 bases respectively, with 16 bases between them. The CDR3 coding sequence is TGCGCCAGCAGCTTGGCCGGAAGACTCGGAAGCTCTGGGGCCAACGTCCTGACTTTC. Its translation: CASSLAGRLGSSGANVLTF.

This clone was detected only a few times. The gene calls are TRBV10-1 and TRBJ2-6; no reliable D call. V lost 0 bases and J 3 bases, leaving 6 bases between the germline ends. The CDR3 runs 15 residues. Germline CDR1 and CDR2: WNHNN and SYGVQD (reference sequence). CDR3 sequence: CASSESGIGANVLTF. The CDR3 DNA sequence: TGCGCCAGCAGTGAGTCAGGAATTGGGGCCAACGTCCTGACTTTC.

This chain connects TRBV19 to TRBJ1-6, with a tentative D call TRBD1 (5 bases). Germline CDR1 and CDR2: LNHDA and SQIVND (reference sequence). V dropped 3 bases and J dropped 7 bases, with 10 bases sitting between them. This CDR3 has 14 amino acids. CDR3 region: CASSIPTANSPLHF. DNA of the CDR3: TGTGCCAGTAGTATCCCGACAGCCAATTCACCCCTCCACTTT.

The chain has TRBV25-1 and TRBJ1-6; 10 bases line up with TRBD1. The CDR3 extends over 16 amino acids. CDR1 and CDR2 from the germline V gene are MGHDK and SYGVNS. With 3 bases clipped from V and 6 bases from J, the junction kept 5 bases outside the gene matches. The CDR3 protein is CASSETGGLSNSPLHF. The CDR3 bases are TGTGCCAGCAGTGAGACAGGGGGCTTATCTAATTCACCCCTCCACTTT.

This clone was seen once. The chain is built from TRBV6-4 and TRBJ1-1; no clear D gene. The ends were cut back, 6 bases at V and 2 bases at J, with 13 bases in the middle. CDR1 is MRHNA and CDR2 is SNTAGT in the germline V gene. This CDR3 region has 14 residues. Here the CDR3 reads CASSLSPGNTEAFF. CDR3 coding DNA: TGTGCCAGCAGCCTTTCCCCGGGTAACACTGAAGCTTTCTTT.

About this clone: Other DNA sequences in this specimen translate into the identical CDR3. CDR3 protein: CSVVGGATDTQYF. In DNA form, the CDR3 reads TGCAGCGTTGTTGGCGGGGCCACAGATACGCAGTATTTT. This chain joins TRBV29-1 and TRBJ2-3; a possible D gene is TRBD2 (6 bases). CDR1 is SQVTM, CDR2 ANQGSEA, per germline. V was trimmed by 4 bases and J by 2 bases, leaving 10 bases between them. CDR3 size: 13 residues.

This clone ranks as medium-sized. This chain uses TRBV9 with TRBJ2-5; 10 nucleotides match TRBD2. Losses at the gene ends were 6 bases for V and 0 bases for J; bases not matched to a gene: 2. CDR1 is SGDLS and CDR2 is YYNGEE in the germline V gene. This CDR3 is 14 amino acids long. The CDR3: CASNSGGNQETQYF. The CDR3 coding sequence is TGTGCCAGCAATAGCGGGGGGAACCAAGAGACCCAGTACTTC. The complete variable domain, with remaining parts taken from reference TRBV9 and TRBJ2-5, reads DSGVTQTPKHLITATGQRVTLRCSPRSGDLSVYWYQQSLDQGLQFLIQYYNGEERAKGNILERFSAQQFPDLHSELNLSSLELGDSALYFCASNSGGNQETQYFGPGTRLLVL.